These 8 T cell receptor beta chains came from one sample sequenced in a study of cytotoxic CD8 clonotypes in ibrutinib-treated CLL. Generated by immunoSEQ multiplex PCR, the TCRdb table keeps only in-frame clones and is missing some. The sample contains 65,000 to 85,000 clones, less than 95% of which appear only once. This sample comprised PBMCs, obtained after 12 months of ibrutinib treatment. These TCRs come from a human donor with chronic lymphocytic leukemia.

The chain combines TRBV27 with TRBJ2-2, with D possibly TRBD1 on 6 matching bases. Germline values: CDR1 MNHEY, CDR2 SMNVEV (reference sequence). Trimming took 6 bases from V and 5 from J, leaving 7 bases between them. This CDR3 has 12 residues. The CDR3 DNA follows: TGTGCCAGCAGAACAGGGACCGGGGAGCTGTTTTTT. Its translation is CASRTGTGELFF.

The chain employs TRBV19 and TRBJ1-4, with TRBD1 as a possible D gene (6 bases). CDR3 length: 15 residues. CDR1 is LNHDA and CDR2 is SQIVND in the germline V gene (reference sequence). V was shortened by 3 bases and J by 8 bases, with 16 bases between the two germline ends. In DNA form, the CDR3 reads TGTGCCAGTAGTATCGGGGGCAGGGGTAGGGAAAAACTGTTTTTT. Encoded protein: CASSIGGRGREKLFF.

J is TRBJ2-7 and V is TRBV7-9; 13 bases map to TRBD2. With V trimmed by 7 bases and J by 3 bases, 3 bases remained unmatched. This CDR3 contains 14 residues. Per the germline V gene, CDR1 is SEHNR and CDR2 is FQNEAQ (reference sequence). The CDR3 spells CASKLAGGDYEQYF. The CDR3 DNA is TGTGCCAGCAAACTAGCGGGAGGGGACTACGAGCAGTACTTC.

V is TRBV10-3 and J is TRBJ2-5, with a possible D match to TRBD1 (7 bases). The end of the DNA fits TRBJ2-7 better, so the J call may be wrong. CDR1 is ENHRY, CDR2 SYGVKD, per germline. The CDR3 covers 13 residues. The CDR3 protein is CATGGGGGDEQYF. Written as DNA, the CDR3 is TGTGCCACAGGGGGTGGTGGCGGGGACGAGCAGTACTTC.

This clone turned up a few times. V is TRBV9 and J is TRBJ1-2; TRBD1 aligns across 8 bases. The germline V gene has CDR1 SGDLS and CDR2 YYNGEE. This CDR3 comprises 13 residues. V lost 5 bases and J lost 4; bases outside the gene matches: 4. CDR3 residues: CASRGQGRYGYTF. The CDR3 DNA reads as TGTGCCAGCAGAGGACAGGGACGCTATGGCTACACCTTC.

This chain connects TRBV2 to TRBJ2-3; D perhaps matches TRBD1 (5 bases). This CDR3 is 14 amino acids long. Germline V CDR1 and CDR2: SNHLY, FYNNEI. Trimming stripped 8 bases from V and 2 bases from J, with 14 bases between. CDR3 bases: TGTGCCAGCGCAGAGACAGACCTCACAGATACGCAGTATTTT. Translation gives CASAETDLTDTQYF.

The V call is TRBV7-9, the J call TRBJ2-2; D call uncertain. This CDR3 contains 15 residues. V was clipped by 8 bases and J by 0 bases, with 13 bases between them. Per germline, CDR1 SEHNR and CDR2 FQNEAQ (reference sequence). CDR3 bases: TGTGCCAGCCCACGTGGGCTTTCGAACACCGGGGAGCTGTTTTTT. Translating it yields CASPRGLSNTGELFF.

The rearrangement uses TRBV10-3 and TRBJ2-3, with D perhaps being TRBD1 or TRBD2 (5 bases each). The CDR3 runs to 13 residues. V dropped 10 bases and J dropped 6 bases, with 17 bases sitting between them. Germline-derived CDR1 and CDR2 are ENHRY and SYGVKD. CDR3 nucleotide sequence: TGTGCCAGCCGGGACGGAGGACCGGATACGCAGTATTTT. Translation: CASRDGGPDTQYF.